Below are 10 T cell receptor beta chains sequenced from a single sample in a study of tissue T cells after allogeneic stem cell transplantation. TCRdb's table, derived via immunoSEQ multiplex PCR, lists solely in-frame clones and lacks some. Of more than 700 clones listed, 60% to 75% were seen once; the top ten hold roughly 7.1%. Sequenced: gut tissue. All receptors derive from a female BALB/c mouse in good health. Strain haplotype (MHC): H2-d.

This clone has only a few counts. Gene names follow the mouse nomenclature. The read terminates 1 residue before the CDR3 end, so the remaining end is supplied by the germline J gene. The chain carries TRBV5 and TRBJ2-7; the match to TRBD2 covers 8 bases. V lost 1 base, J lost 0 bases, and 2 bases stayed unmatched. The CDR3 is made up of 15 amino acids. CDR1 is LGHNA, CDR2 YNLKQL, per germline (reference sequence). CDR3 residues: CASSQGLGSSYEQYF. Incomplete CDR3 DNA: TGTGCCAGCAGCCAAGGACTGGGGAGCTCCTATGAACAGTAC.

In its sample, this clone was seen once. Mouse gene names and germline throughout. The read ends 1 residue before the CDR3 terminus; that terminus is restored from the germline J gene. The chain has TRBV13-2 and TRBJ2-5; D is possibly TRBD1 or TRBD2 (5 bases each). V was clipped by 3 bases and J by 4 bases, with 6 bases between them. Germline loops: CDR1 NNHNN, CDR2 SYGAGS (reference sequence). This CDR3 is 12 amino acids long. The CDR3 bases that were read are TGTGCCAGCGGTGGGGGGAAAGACACCCAGTAC. Translating it yields CASGGGKDTQY. In full, the CDR3 reads CASGGGKDTQYF.

As concerns this clone: The listed genes are named as in mouse. The read ends 1 residue shy of where the CDR3 ends; the end is completed using the germline J gene. The chain has TRBV17 and TRBJ2-4; 9 bases map to TRBD1. This CDR3 has 13 residues. CDR1 MNHDT and CDR2 YYDKIL come from the germline V gene. V gave up 3 bases and J gave up 7 bases; unmatched junction bases: 2. CDR3 loop: CASSRGTGYTLYF. The sequenced part of the CDR3 DNA is TGTGCTAGCAGTAGGGGGACAGGGTACACCTTGTAC.

This clone was seen a handful of times. Gene and germline names: mouse. The CDR3 goes on 1 residue after the read ends, and that part is filled in from the germline J gene. This chain joins TRBV4 and TRBJ2-4, with 10 bases that match TRBD1. Per germline, CDR1 LGHDT and CDR2 YNNKQL (reference sequence). The V segment lost 5 bases and the J segment 6 bases; nucleotides outside the gene matches: 2. This CDR3 is 13 amino acids long. Incomplete CDR3 DNA: TGTGCCAGCAGCCCGGACAGGGGGAACACCTTGTAC. Protein: CASSPDRGNTLY. In full, the CDR3 is CASSPDRGNTLYF.

Worth noting for this clone: Gene names follow the mouse nomenclature. The missing CDR3 end, 1 residue past where the read stops, is filled in from the germline J gene. V gene TRBV13-3 combines with J gene TRBJ2-1; tentative D call: TRBD1 (5 bases). The CDR3 covers 14 residues. Trimming took off 3 bases at V and 1 base at J, with 8 bases between the two ends. Germline V CDR1 and CDR2: NNHDY, SYVADS. CDR3 DNA (partial): TGTGCCAGCAGTGCCAGACAGAACTATGCTGAGCAGTTC. As protein: CASSARQNYAEQF. In full, the CDR3 reads CASSARQNYAEQFF.

For this clone: These gene names are mouse names. The CDR3 goes on 1 residue after the read ends, and that part is filled in from the germline J gene. This rearrangement joins TRBV13-3 to TRBJ2-3; no reliable D call. This CDR3 has 13 amino acids. Trimming took off 5 bases at V and 0 bases at J, with 7 bases between the two ends. Germline V gene sequence: CDR1 NNHDY, CDR2 SYVADS. The sequenced part of the CDR3 DNA is TGTGCCAGCAGGACATCTAGTGCAGAAACGCTGTAT. Protein product: CASRTSSAETLY. The CDR3 in its entirety is CASRTSSAETLYF.

In its sample, this clone was seen a few times. Gene names are mouse gene names. The read terminates 1 residue ahead of where the CDR3 ends, so the germline J gene completes it. The rearrangement links TRBV13-1 to TRBJ1-4, with D perhaps TRBD1 (5 bases). This CDR3 spans 15 amino acids. Germline loops: CDR1 NSHNY, CDR2 SYGAGN. The V end lost 0 bases, the J end lost 0 bases, and 6 bases lay between the germline ends. CDR3 DNA (partial): TGTGCCAGCAGTGATGCAGGGTTTTCCAACGAAAGATTATTT. It is translated as CASSDAGFSNERLF. The CDR3 as a whole reads CASSDAGFSNERLFF.

Turning to this clone: Gene names and germline match the mouse. The CDR3 end lies 1 residue beyond the end of the read and is filled in from the germline J gene. This sequence joins TRBV5 and TRBJ2-4; 8 positions match TRBD2. This CDR3 has 15 amino acids. From germline, CDR1 is LGHNA and CDR2 YNLKQL (reference sequence). Trimming at V came to 2 bases and at J to 0 bases, leaving 1 base not matched to a gene. The CDR3 region is CASSQTGGSQNTLYF. CDR3 DNA (partial): TGTGCCAGCAGCCAAACTGGGGGTAGTCAAAACACCTTGTAC.

In the case of this clone: The genes and germline here are from mouse. Read coverage stops 1 residue before the CDR3 terminus; the germline J gene supplies the remainder. The chain joins TRBV13-1 to TRBJ2-7; tentatively, D is TRBD1 (5 bases). This CDR3 spans 12 amino acids. Germline CDR1 reads NSHNY; CDR2 reads SYGAGN. Trimming shortened V by 0 bases and J by 5 bases, and 6 bases separated the two germline ends. The DNA read from the CDR3 is TGTGCCAGCAGTGATGCCAGGGATGAACAGTAC. It yields the protein CASSDARDEQY. In full, the CDR3 reads CASSDARDEQYF.

This clone was recorded once. Any gene name here is a mouse gene name. The read terminates 1 residue before the CDR3 end, so the remaining end is supplied by the germline J gene. This sequence joins TRBV5 and TRBJ1-1, with TRBD1 as a possible D gene (6 bases). The CDR3 has 12 residues. With 2 bases removed from V and 7 bases from J, the gap between germline ends came to 8 bases. Germline V CDR1 and CDR2: LGHNA, YNLKQL (reference sequence). The part of the CDR3 DNA that was read is TGTGCCAGCAGCCAACCGGGACAAGAAGTCTTC. Its protein product is CASSQPGQEVF. The full CDR3 sequence reads CASSQPGQEVFF.